The clone carrying this T cell receptor (beta chain) was detected only a few times. Its antigen is not identified. V lost 5 bases and J lost 2, with 11 bases in between. Germline V gives CDR1 SQVTM, CDR2 ANQGSEA. The CDR3 totals 13 residues. A second PCR of 7 to 11 cycles used a sample-barcoded 5' primer and a J-beta primer mix. Each of the cDNA molecules was tagged by a template-switch adaptor with 12 random nucleotides. Samples each returned at least 3 million CDR3-containing paired-end reads. TCRdb used MiXCR to reprocess the 5' RACE reads, holding one entry per CDR3 protein. The sample has around 1,800,000 distinct CDR3 sequences, about 39% seen once; the top ten hold more than 20%. The data were taken from a study of blood T cells in healthy people across ages. General study findings and limits: With unsorted PBMCs, a conclusive comparison of naive versus antigen-experienced cells was not possible.

Whenever a sample was processed, at least 6.5 million PBMCs were isolated. The source material was blood. The chain has TRBV29-1 and TRBJ2-3, with a possible D match to TRBD1 (6 bases). This receptor was taken from a human donor in good health. The CDR3 reads CSVRGKVTDTQYF. As DNA, the CDR3 is TGCAGCGTTAGGGGGAAAGTCACAGATACGCAGTATTTT.